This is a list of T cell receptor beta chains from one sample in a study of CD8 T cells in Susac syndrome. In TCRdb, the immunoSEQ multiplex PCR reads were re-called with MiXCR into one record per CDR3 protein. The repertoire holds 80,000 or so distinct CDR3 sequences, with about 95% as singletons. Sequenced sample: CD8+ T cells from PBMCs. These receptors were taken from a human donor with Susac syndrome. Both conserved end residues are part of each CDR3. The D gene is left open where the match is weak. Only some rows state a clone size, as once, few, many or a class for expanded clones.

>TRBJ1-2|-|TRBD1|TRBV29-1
CSAGGNGYTF
TGCAGCGCAGGGGGCAATGGCTACACCTTC
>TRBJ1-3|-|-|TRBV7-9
CASSLGTEVSGNTIYF
TGTGCCAGCAGCTTAGGGACGGAAGTCTCTGGAAACACCATATATTTT
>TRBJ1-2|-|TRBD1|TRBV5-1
CASSLHESRDRAYGYTF
TGCGCCAGCAGCTTACACGAGTCCCGGGACAGGGCCTATGGCTACACCTTC
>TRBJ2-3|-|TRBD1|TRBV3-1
CASSRDRYTDTQYF
TGTGCCAGCAGCCGGGACAGATACACAGATACGCAGTATTTT
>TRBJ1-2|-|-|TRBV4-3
CASSQGSLGGYTF
TGCGCCAGCAGCCAAGGGTCGCTGGGAGGCTACACCTTC
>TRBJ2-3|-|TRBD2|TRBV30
CAWSPGTSSDTDTQYF
TGTGCCTGGAGTCCCGGGACTAGTTCAGACACAGATACGCAGTATTTT
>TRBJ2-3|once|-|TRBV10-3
CAISENSGTDTQYF
TGTGCCATCAGTGAGAACTCTGGCACAGATACGCAGTATTTT
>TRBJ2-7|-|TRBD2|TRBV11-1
CASSPTMGLAGEAPAYEQYF
TGTGCCAGCAGCCCGACGATGGGACTAGCGGGAGAGGCGCCAGCCTACGAGCAGTACTTC
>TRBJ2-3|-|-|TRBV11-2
CASSEGGDTQYF
TGTGCCAGCAGCGAGGGGGGAGATACGCAGTATTTT
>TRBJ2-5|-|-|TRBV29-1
CSVVQGGWETQYF
TGCAGCGTTGTACAGGGAGGTTGGGAGACCCAGTACTTC
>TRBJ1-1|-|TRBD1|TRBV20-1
CSAKARGTDHTEAFF
TGCAGTGCTAAGGCCCGAGGGACAGACCACACTGAAGCTTTCTTT
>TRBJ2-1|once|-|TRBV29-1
CSVVEGSYNEQFF
TGCAGCGTTGTCGAGGGATCCTACAATGAGCAGTTCTTC
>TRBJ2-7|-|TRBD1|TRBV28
CASSLPLTGPSPTYEQYF
TGTGCCAGCAGTTTGCCCCTGACAGGGCCATCACCGACCTACGAGCAGTACTTC
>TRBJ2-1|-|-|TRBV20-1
CSARESSYNEQFF
TGCAGTGCTAGAGAGAGCTCCTACAATGAGCAGTTCTTC
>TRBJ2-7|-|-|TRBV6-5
CASRTTIYEQYF
TGTGCCAGCAGGACGACTATTTACGAGCAGTACTTC
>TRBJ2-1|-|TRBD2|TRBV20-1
CSARFLSGIHNEQFF
TGCAGTGCTAGATTTTTAAGCGGGATCCACAATGAGCAGTTCTTC
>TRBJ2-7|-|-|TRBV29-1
CSVSDTRDGLYEQYF
TGCAGCGTTTCTGACACCCGGGACGGCCTCTACGAGCAGTACTTC